Shown below are 4 T cell receptor beta chains from a single sample sequenced in a study of cytomegalovirus exposure and HLA in healthy donors. This PCR relied on a set of 60 Vbeta primers and 13 Jbeta primers. Only in-frame clones appear in the TCRdb table, and some are missing; sequencing was by immunoSEQ multiplex PCR. The sample data list 150,000 to 200,000 clones. Sequences were obtained from PBMCs. Receptors originate from a woman aged 18-30 years in good health and CMV-seropositive.

This chain connects TRBV27 to TRBJ1-2, with D possibly being TRBD1 (6 bases). This CDR3 is 14 amino acids long. Trimming took off 3 bases at V and 5 bases at J, with 13 bases between the two ends. The germline CDR1 and CDR2 sequences are MNHEY and SMNVEV (reference sequence). DNA for the CDR3: TGTGCCAGCAGTTTCGCCGGACAGTCGTATGGCTACACCTTC. It yields the protein CASSFAGQSYGYTF.

The genes are TRBV6-5 and TRBJ2-5; TRBD2 might be the D (7 bases). Trimming left V 6 bases short and J 2 bases short, with 16 bases between. Germline CDR1 MNHEY, CDR2 SVGAGI. CDR3 length: 15 residues. CDR3 in amino acids: CASSSRGQDQETQYF. The CDR3 bases are TGTGCCAGCAGCTCGCGGGGGCAAGATCAAGAGACCCAGTACTTC.

The V gene is TRBV7-9, the J gene TRBJ1-1, with TRBD1 matching 10 bases. The germline gives CDR1 SEHNR, CDR2 FQNEAQ (reference sequence). This CDR3 has 14 residues. With 5 bases clipped from V and 5 bases from J, the junction kept 5 bases outside the gene matches. The CDR3 region has the DNA TGTGCCAGCAGCCTACGGGACAGGGGAACTGAAGCTTTCTTT. Protein: CASSLRDRGTEAFF.

The rearrangement links TRBV11-3 to TRBJ2-1, with D uncertain. Germline values: CDR1 SGHNT, CDR2 YENEEA. This CDR3 comprises 16 residues. The V and J ends lost 4 bases and 0 bases respectively, with 13 bases between them. Written as DNA, the CDR3 is TGTGCCAGCAGCTCACCTGCGGTTGTCTCCTACAATGAGCAGTTCTTC. This encodes CASSSPAVVSYNEQFF.